The next 18 T cell receptor beta chains were all read from a single sample in a study of T cell responses to AZD1222 COVID-19 vaccine. The table came from immunoSEQ multiplex PCR; TCRdb's copy has only in-frame clones and leaves some out. Here the sample spans about 100,000 clones, about 86% being singletons. The sample here was peripheral blood, taken on day 0 of AZD1222 vaccination. The receptors stem from an adult in good health.

In this sample, this clone turned up once. Other DNA sequences from this sample encode an identical CDR3 as well. The J gene is TRBJ1-1, the V gene TRBV7-9, with 7 positions matching TRBD1. The CDR3 has 14 amino acids. The junction had 4 bases not matched to a gene; V was cut back by 5 bases and J by 1 base. CDR1 is SEHNR, CDR2 FQNEAQ, per germline (reference sequence). The CDR3 DNA reads as TGTGCCAGCAGCCGCGGGACAGAGAACACTGAAGCTTTCTTT. Amino acids: CASSRGTENTEAFF.

The chain recombines TRBV3-1 (or the pseudogene TRBV3-2) with TRBJ2-3; either TRBD1 or TRBD2 may supply D (6 bases each). Germline CDR1 is LGHDT and CDR2 is YNNKEL (reference sequence). The CDR3 runs 13 residues. V shed 0 bases and J shed 7 bases, with 8 bases lying between them. The CDR3 loop reads CASSQEGGYTQYF. The CDR3 DNA follows: TGTGCCAGCAGCCAAGAAGGGGGGTATACGCAGTATTTT.

This clone was seen only once. This sequence joins TRBV6-5 and TRBJ1-1; D call uncertain. CDR1 and CDR2 from the germline V gene are MNHEY and SVGAGI. The CDR3 is 14 amino acids. Between the trimmed V and J ends, which lost 2 bases and 0 bases, there was a span of 7 bases. The CDR3 here is CASSYGLMNTEAFF. The CDR3 coding sequence is TGTGCCAGCAGTTACGGCCTAATGAACACTGAAGCTTTCTTT.

V and J are TRBV19 and TRBJ1-5; 7 bases agree with TRBD1. The CDR3 is made up of 13 amino acids. After removal of 6 bases from V and 5 bases from J, the junction contained 4 bases not matched to a gene. The germline V gene encodes CDR1 LNHDA and CDR2 SQIVND (reference sequence). CDR3 DNA: TGTGCCAGTAGAGACAGGGATTATCAGCCCCAGCATTTT. Its translation is CASRDRDYQPQHF.

This chain links TRBV24-1 with TRBJ2-3; no definite D call. CDR3 length: 17 residues. The V gene lost 2 bases and the J gene lost 2 bases, with 16 bases spanning the gap. CDR1 is KGHDR and CDR2 is SFDVKD in the germline V gene. CDR3 bases: TGTGCCACCAGTGATTCGAGCCGCCAAGGACCCACAGATACGCAGTATTTT. Protein sequence: CATSDSSRQGPTDTQYF.

This clone was seen a handful of times. The chain has TRBV18 and TRBJ1-4, with a possible D match to TRBD1 (5 bases). Germline CDR1 KGHSH, CDR2 LQKENI. V shed 3 bases and J shed 3 bases, with 11 bases lying between them. This CDR3 contains 15 residues. The CDR3 DNA reads TGTGCCAGCTCACCTCGGGGGATCCCTAATGAAAAACTGTTTTTT. Translating gives CASSPRGIPNEKLFF.

This sequence joins TRBV6-6 and TRBJ1-2; 7 positions match TRBD1. CDR1 and CDR2 from the germline V gene are MNHNY and SVGAGI (reference sequence). The V and J ends lost 5 bases and 3 bases, in that order; junction bases with no gene match: 15. This CDR3 has 17 amino acids. CDR3 protein: CASSQFLPGGFDYGYTF. The CDR3 nucleotides read TGTGCCAGCAGTCAGTTCCTGCCAGGGGGTTTTGACTATGGCTACACCTTC.

The chain carries TRBV25-1 and TRBJ1-3; D unclear. V lost 3 bases and J lost 0, with 9 bases in between. Looked up from germline, CDR1 is MGHDK and CDR2 is SYGVNS. The CDR3 totals 15 residues. The CDR3 DNA is TGTGCCAGCAGTGATCCGAGGGCCTCTGGAAACACCATATATTTT. Translating gives CASSDPRASGNTIYF.

The rearrangement joins TRBV27 to TRBJ1-1, with no clear D. Germline loops: CDR1 MNHEY, CDR2 SMNVEV (reference sequence). This CDR3 has 14 residues. V shed 6 bases and J shed 3 bases, with 14 bases lying between them. Here the CDR3 reads CASSSRSGYTEAFF. CDR3 sequence (DNA): TGTGCCAGCAGCTCCCGGTCGGGGTACACTGAAGCTTTCTTT.

This chain joins TRBV5-1 and TRBJ1-3, with D possibly matching TRBD1 (6 bases). The CDR3 loop spans 18 amino acids. Germline V lookup: CDR1 SGHRS, CDR2 YFSETQ. V dropped 2 bases and J dropped 1 base, with 19 bases sitting between them. The CDR3 DNA reads as TGCGCCAGCAGCTTTACAGGGATGGCGTTAGATTCTGGAAACACCATATATTTT. Protein product: CASSFTGMALDSGNTIYF.

The rearrangement uses TRBV11-3 and TRBJ2-1; D uncertain. The CDR3 contains 13 residues. Germline values: CDR1 SGHNT, CDR2 YENEEA. The ends were cut back, 2 bases at V and 6 bases at J, with 8 bases in the middle. The CDR3 sequence is CASSLNVGNEQFF. CDR3 coding DNA: TGTGCCAGCAGCTTAAACGTGGGCAATGAGCAGTTCTTC.

This clone was detected once. The V gene is TRBV20-1, the J gene TRBJ1-1; 7 bases agree with TRBD1. The junction had 8 bases not matched to a gene; V was cut back by 3 bases and J by 4 bases. Germline CDR1 is DFQATT and CDR2 is SNEGSKA (reference sequence). There are 14 residues in the CDR3. The CDR3 bases are TGCAGTGCTAGTGACGCAGGGGGAGGCACTGAAGCTTTCTTT. This encodes CSASDAGGGTEAFF.

The rearrangement uses TRBV24-1 and TRBJ1-2, with D hard to call. V was cut by 0 bases and J by 6 bases, with 4 bases left in between. The CDR3 is 12 residues long. Germline lookup yields CDR1 KGHDR and CDR2 SFDVKD. CDR3 sequence reads: CATSDLYDGYTF. CDR3 DNA sequence: TGTGCCACCAGTGATTTGTACGATGGCTACACCTTC.

The V and J genes are TRBV11-1 and TRBJ1-1; weak D call: TRBD1 (5 bases). Per germline, CDR1 SGHAT and CDR2 FQDESV (reference sequence). V lost 5 bases and J 7 bases, leaving 14 bases between the germline ends. There are 13 residues in the CDR3. This CDR3 reads CASSPRETVEAFF. CDR3 in DNA: TGTGCCAGCAGCCCCAGGGAAACGGTTGAAGCTTTCTTT. The full variable domain, its missing parts supplied by reference TRBV11-1 and TRBJ1-1, is EAEVAQSPRYKITEKSQAVAFWCDPISGHATLYWYRQILGQGPELLVQFQDESVVDDSQLPKDRFSAERLKGVDSTLKIQPAELGDSAMYLCASSPRETVEAFFGQGTRLTVV.

Here the CDR3 DNA reads TGTGCCAGCAGCCAAGCGATGCGGGGGATCACCGGGGAGCTGTTTTTT. Encoded protein: CASSQAMRGITGELFF. The J gene is TRBJ2-2, the V gene TRBV3-1 (or the pseudogene TRBV3-2); 7 bases agree with TRBD2. The CDR3 has 16 amino acids. V was clipped by 1 base and J by 4 bases; unmatched bases: 6. Looked up from germline, CDR1 is LGHDT and CDR2 is YNNKEL (reference sequence).

The J gene is TRBJ1-1, the V gene TRBV29-1; D is undetermined. This CDR3 has 15 residues. Trimming took 4 bases from V and 0 from J, leaving 15 bases between them. Germline values: CDR1 SQVTM, CDR2 ANQGSEA. CDR3 nucleotides: TGCAGCGTTGGATTTAGGTTGAGCATGAACACTGAAGCTTTCTTT. This gives the protein CSVGFRLSMNTEAFF.

This chain uses TRBV6-5 with TRBJ2-2, with 7 bases that match TRBD1. CDR3 length equals 13 residues. Germline CDR1 reads MNHEY; CDR2 reads SVGAGI. V trimming: 7 bases; J trimming: 7 bases; junction bases outside the gene matches: 6. In DNA form, the CDR3 reads TGTGCCAGCAACAGGGGAGTAGGCGGGGAGCTGTTTTTT. It translates to CASNRGVGGELFF.

CDR3 bases: TGTGCCAGCAGCCCCTTACCGGGACTAGCGGGAGCCTCCAATGAGCAGTTCTTC. Translation gives CASSPLPGLAGASNEQFF. The J gene is TRBJ2-1, the V gene TRBV7-2; TRBD2 aligns across 14 bases. The germline gives CDR1 SGHTA, CDR2 FQGNSA. V dropped 5 bases and J dropped 6; count of bases not matched to a gene: 12. This CDR3 is built from 18 residues.